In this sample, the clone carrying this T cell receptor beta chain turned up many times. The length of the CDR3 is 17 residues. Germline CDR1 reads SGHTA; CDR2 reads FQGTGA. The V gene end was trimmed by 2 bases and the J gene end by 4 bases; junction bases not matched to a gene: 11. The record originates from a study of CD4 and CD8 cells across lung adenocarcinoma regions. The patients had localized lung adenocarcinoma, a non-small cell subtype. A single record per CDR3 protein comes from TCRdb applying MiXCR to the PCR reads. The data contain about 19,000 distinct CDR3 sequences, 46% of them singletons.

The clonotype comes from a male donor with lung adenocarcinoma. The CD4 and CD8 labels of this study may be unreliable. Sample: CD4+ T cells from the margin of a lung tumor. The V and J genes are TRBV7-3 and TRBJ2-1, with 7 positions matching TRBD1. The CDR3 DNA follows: TGTGCCAGCAGCTTACAAGACAGGGTCCCCCCTTACAATGAGCAGTTCTTC. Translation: CASSLQDRVPPYNEQFF.